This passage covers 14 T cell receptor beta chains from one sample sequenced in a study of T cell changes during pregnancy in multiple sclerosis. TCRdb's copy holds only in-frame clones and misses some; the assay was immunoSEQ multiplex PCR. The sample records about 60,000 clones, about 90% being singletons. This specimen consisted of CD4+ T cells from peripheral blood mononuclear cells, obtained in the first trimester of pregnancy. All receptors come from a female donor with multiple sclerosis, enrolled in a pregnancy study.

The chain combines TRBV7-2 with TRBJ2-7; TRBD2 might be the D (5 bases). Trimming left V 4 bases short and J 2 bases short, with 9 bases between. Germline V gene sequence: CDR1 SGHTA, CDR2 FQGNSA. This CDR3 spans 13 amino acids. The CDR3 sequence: CASSYGLTYEQYF. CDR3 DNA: TGTGCCAGCAGCTACGGACTTACCTACGAGCAGTACTTC.

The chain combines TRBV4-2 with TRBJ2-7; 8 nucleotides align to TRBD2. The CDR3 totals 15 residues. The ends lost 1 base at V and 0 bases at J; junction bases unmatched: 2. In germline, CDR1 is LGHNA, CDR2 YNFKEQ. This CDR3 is CASSQVAGGSYEQYF. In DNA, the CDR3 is TGTGCCAGCAGCCAAGTGGCGGGGGGCTCCTACGAGCAGTACTTC.

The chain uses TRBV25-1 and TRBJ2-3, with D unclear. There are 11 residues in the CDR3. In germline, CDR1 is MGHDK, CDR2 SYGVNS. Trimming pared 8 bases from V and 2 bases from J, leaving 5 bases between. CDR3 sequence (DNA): TGTGCCAGCTCCATCACAGATACGCAGTATTTT. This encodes CASSITDTQYF.

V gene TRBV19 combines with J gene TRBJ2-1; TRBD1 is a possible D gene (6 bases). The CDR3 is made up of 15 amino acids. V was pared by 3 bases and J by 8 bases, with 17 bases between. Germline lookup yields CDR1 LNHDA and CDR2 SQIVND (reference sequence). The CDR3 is CASSIERTAFDEQFF. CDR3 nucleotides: TGTGCCAGTAGTATTGAACGGACAGCTTTCGATGAGCAGTTCTTC.

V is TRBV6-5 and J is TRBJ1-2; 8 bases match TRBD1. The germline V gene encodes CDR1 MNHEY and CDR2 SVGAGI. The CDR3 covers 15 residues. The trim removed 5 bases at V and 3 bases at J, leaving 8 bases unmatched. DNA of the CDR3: TGTGCCAGCAGTACCCGGACAGGGTCTGACTATGGCTACACCTTC. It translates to CASSTRTGSDYGYTF.

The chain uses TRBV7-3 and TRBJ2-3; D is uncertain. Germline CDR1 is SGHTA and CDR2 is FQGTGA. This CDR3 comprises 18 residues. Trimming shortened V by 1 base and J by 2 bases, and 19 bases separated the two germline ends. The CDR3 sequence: CASSLNPSGGRVTDTQYF. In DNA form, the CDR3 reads TGTGCCAGCAGCTTAAACCCGTCTGGTGGTAGAGTCACAGATACGCAGTATTTT.

DNA for the CDR3: TGTGCCAGCAGCCCGGACAGCACCTATGGCTACACCTTC. Translation gives CASSPDSTYGYTF. This rearrangement joins TRBV9 to TRBJ1-2; D may be TRBD1 (6 bases). V lost 4 bases and J lost 4, with 11 bases in between. Germline-derived CDR1 and CDR2 are SGDLS and YYNGEE. CDR3 length equals 13 residues.

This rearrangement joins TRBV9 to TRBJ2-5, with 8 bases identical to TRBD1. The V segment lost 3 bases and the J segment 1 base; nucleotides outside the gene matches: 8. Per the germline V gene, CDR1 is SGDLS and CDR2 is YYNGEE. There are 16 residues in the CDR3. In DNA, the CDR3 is TGTGCCAGCAGCGCGCGCTCGGGACAGGTCCAAGAGACCCAGTACTTC. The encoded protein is CASSARSGQVQETQYF. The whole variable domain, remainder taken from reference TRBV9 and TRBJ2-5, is DSGVTQTPKHLITATGQRVTLRCSPRSGDLSVYWYQQSLDQGLQFLIQYYNGEERAKGNILERFSAQQFPDLHSELNLSSLELGDSALYFCASSARSGQVQETQYFGPGTRLLVL.

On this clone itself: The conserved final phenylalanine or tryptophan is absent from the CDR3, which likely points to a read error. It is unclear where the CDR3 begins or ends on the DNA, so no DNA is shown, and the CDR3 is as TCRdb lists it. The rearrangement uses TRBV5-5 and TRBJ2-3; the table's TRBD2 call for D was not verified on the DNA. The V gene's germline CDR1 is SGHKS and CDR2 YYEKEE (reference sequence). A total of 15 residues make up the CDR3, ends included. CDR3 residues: CASSSTATSGVSAVP.

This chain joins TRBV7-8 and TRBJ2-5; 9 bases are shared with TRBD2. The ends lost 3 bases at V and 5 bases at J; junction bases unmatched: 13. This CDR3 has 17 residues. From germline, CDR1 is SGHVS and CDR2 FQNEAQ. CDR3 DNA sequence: TGTGCCAGCAGCTTGGACGGGGGACTAGCCCTTATGGAGACCCAGTACTTC. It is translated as CASSLDGGLALMETQYF.

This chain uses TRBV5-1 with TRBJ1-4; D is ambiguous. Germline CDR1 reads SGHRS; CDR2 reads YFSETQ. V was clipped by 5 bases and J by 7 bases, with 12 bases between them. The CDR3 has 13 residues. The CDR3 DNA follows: TGCGCCAGCAGTAATGACCTAGGTGAAAAACTGTTTTTT. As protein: CASSNDLGEKLFF. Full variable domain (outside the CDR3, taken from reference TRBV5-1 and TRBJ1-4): KAGVTQTPRYLIKTRGQQVTLSCSPISGHRSVSWYQQTPGQGLQFLFEYFSETQRNKGNFPGRFSGRQFSNSRSEMNVSTLELGDSALYLCASSNDLGEKLFFGSGTQLSVL.

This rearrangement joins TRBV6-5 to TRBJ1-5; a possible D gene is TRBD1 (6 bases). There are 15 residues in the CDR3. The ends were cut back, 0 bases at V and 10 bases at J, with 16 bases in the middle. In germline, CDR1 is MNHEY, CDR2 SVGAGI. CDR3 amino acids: CASSYSIGGTHPQHF. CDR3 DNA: TGTGCCAGCAGTTACTCGATAGGGGGAACCCATCCCCAGCATTTT.

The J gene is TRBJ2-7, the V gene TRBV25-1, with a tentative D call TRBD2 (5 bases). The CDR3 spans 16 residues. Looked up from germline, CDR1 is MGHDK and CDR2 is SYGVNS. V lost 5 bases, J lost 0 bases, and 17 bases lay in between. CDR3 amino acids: CASSLPDGLSSYEQYF. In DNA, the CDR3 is TGTGCCAGCAGTCTACCGGACGGACTGAGCTCCTACGAGCAGTACTTC.

The CDR3 loop is CASSLGDEQFF. The DNA of the CDR3 is TGTGCCAGCAGCTTAGGAGATGAGCAGTTCTTC. This chain uses TRBV7-9 with TRBJ2-1; D call uncertain. This CDR3 has 11 amino acids. The germline CDR1 and CDR2 sequences are SEHNR and FQNEAQ (reference sequence). V lost 1 base and J lost 8, with 3 bases in between.